This T cell receptor beta chain is drawn from a study of control samples from healthy donors and cancer patients. Per the germline V gene, CDR1 is SEHNR and CDR2 is FQNEAQ (reference sequence). The CDR3 is 13 amino acids. The V gene lost 1 base and the J gene lost 5 bases, with 8 bases spanning the gap. The method was immunoSEQ multiplex PCR; TCRdb's version includes in-frame clones alone and lacks a portion of them. The sample shows about 150,000 clones, roughly 88% of them seen only once. The genes are TRBV7-9 and TRBJ2-5; perhaps TRBD1 as D (6 bases). The receptor was isolated from a man younger than 30 in good health. Sequences were obtained from blood. The CDR3 nucleotides read TGTGCCAGCAGCTTAGGGGGGCTGGAGACCCAGTACTTC. It codes for CASSLGGLETQYF.